The rows below give T cell receptor beta chains drawn from one sample of a study of control samples from healthy donors and cancer patients. Libraries were prepared by immunoSEQ multiplex PCR; TCRdb keeps only in-frame clonotypes and omits some of them. In the table there are tens of thousands of clones, 92% of which are singletons. The sequenced sample was blood. The receptors here all came from a woman between 45 and 60 years old in good health. Both conserved end residues are trimmed from each CDR3. For some rows the clone size is stated as once, few or many, or as a class when expanded; others skip it.

v_gene	j_gene	abundance	CDR3aa
TRBV5-1	TRBJ1-2	-	ASSPRSNYGYT
TRBV18	TRBJ2-5	-	ASSSEGLGPETQY
TRBV4-1	TRBJ2-6	-	ASSQMGGVAGANVLT
TRBV6-2/TRBV6-3	TRBJ2-3	-	ASSRGTPLPI
TRBV11-2	TRBJ2-2	-	ASSLRRASGLGELF
TRBV5-1	TRBJ2-3	-	ASTSGGVTDTQY
TRBV7-9	TRBJ1-2	-	ASSLPGQNYGYT
TRBV9	TRBJ1-6	-	ASSVEGSKNSPLH
TRBV5-1	TRBJ2-6	-	ASSRDRLFSGANVLT
TRBV6-2/TRBV6-3	TRBJ1-4	-	ASSYSRTGAEKLF
TRBV28	TRBJ1-1	-	ASSPRSTGGSMNTEAF
TRBV9	TRBJ1-3	-	ASSVASSGSGNTIY
TRBV9	TRBJ2-2	-	ASSVGPRGGRELF
TRBV5-1	TRBJ1-1	-	ASSLGGGRGATEAF
TRBV6-5	TRBJ2-1	-	ASRSLGLLNEQF
TRBV30	TRBJ2-3	-	AWSMLGRSTDTQY
TRBV6-2/TRBV6-3	TRBJ2-3	once	ASSTRKTSTDTQY
TRBV9	TRBJ1-2	-	ASSVQAGDRDYGYT
TRBV7-8	TRBJ1-1	-	ASSLSGTSEAF
TRBV9	TRBJ1-2	-	ASSATGSYGYT
TRBV7-2	TRBJ1-6	-	ASSFETGNSPLH
TRBV7-9	TRBJ2-1	-	ASSADWSSYNEQF
TRBV4-1	TRBJ2-3	few	ASSQGLLGDTQY
TRBV5-6	TRBJ1-3	-	ASSLGGPNSGNTIY
TRBV18	TRBJ1-1	-	ASSPFGQGVTEAF
TRBV24-1	TRBJ1-1	-	ATSVSANTEAF
TRBV19	TRBJ1-5	-	ASSLSNIGNQPQH
TRBV7-9	TRBJ1-1	-	ASSIQGAGTTEAF
TRBV19	TRBJ1-1	-	ASSIPNRAF
TRBV10-3	TRBJ2-5	-	AIRGGVREVETQY
TRBV6-2/TRBV6-3	TRBJ2-3	-	ASSYRGLADTQY
TRBV16	TRBJ1-2	-	ASSRGQGVYGYT
TRBV6-2/TRBV6-3	TRBJ1-6	-	ASSYVGASPLH
TRBV7-2	TRBJ2-7	-	ASSLGIQGYEQY
TRBV11-2	TRBJ1-1	-	ASSLAGTYTEAF
TRBV4-3	TRBJ1-1	-	ASSQSTGGIEAF
TRBV19	TRBJ1-3	-	ASSIVSPHIRNTIY
TRBV27	TRBJ2-1	-	ASSLSIAGGDEQF
TRBV7-9	TRBJ1-5	once	ASSLGGNRNQPQH
TRBV19	TRBJ1-5	-	ASSIDRGRGDSNQPQH
TRBV27	TRBJ1-2	-	ASSFSRGAGGYT
TRBV7-7	TRBJ2-2	-	ASTHYLHGELF
TRBV6-6	TRBJ2-2	-	ASSYPTGELF
TRBV3-1/TRBV3-2	TRBJ2-6	-	ASSLEGSGANVLT
TRBV4-2	TRBJ2-5	once	ASSQTGGETQY
TRBV7-2	TRBJ1-1	once	ASSLGGSNTEAF
TRBV12-3/TRBV12-4	TRBJ2-3	-	ASSLARTDTQY
TRBV6-5	TRBJ2-3	-	ASSYNRGPTDTQY
TRBV6-1	TRBJ2-5	-	ASSTGVETQY
TRBV24-1	TRBJ2-1	-	ATSDQTSFTGEQF